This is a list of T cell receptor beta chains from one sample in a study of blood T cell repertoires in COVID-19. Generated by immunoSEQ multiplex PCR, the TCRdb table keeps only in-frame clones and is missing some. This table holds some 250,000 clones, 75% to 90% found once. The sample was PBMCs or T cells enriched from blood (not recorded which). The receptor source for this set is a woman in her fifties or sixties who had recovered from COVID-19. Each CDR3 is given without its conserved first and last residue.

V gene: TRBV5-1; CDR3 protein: ASSLADGGISGNTIY
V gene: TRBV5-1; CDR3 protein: ASSLMDFGTEAF
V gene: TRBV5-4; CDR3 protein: ASSVDREEGSPLH
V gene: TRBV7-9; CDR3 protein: ASSLDGGDTIY
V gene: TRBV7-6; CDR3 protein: ASSRYRTGGNEQF
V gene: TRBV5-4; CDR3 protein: ASSLDRGNSPLH
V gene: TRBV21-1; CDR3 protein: ASSPGSYNSPLH
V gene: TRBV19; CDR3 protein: ASKVGQGNTIY
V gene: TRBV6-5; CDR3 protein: ASSYGGSETQY
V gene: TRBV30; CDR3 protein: AWFRGNGYT
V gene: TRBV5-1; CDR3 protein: ASSLLLGAGPGAF
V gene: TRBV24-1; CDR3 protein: ATSDLDRPTQY
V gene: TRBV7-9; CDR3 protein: ASSLAAGQGAHEQY
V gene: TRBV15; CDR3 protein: ATSPTSARGEQF
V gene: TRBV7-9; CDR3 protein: ASSPRGSGIQETQY
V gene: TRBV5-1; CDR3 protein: ASSPLERLGGNEQF
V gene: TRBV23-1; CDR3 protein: ASSEIGLAGGGEQY
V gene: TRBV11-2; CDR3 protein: ASSELRTSVYNEQF
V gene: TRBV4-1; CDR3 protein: ASSPEPDRANQPQH
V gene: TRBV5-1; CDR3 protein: ASSLTQATGELF
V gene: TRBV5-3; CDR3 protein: ARSLGSGFGAF
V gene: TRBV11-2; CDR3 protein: ASSSTRTGPNSHEQY
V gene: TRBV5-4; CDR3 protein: ASSYSGDIAYNSPLH
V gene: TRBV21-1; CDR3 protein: ASSSRREQNHNEQF
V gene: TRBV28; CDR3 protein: ASSFTGTGFSGYT
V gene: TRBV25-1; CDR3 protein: ASSLRSGVDTQY
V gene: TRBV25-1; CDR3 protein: ASSYATNEKLF
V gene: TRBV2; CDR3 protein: ASSAQGGGLNEQF
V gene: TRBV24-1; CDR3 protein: ATSDFSQGDYGYT
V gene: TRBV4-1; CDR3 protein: ASSPGVALFSYNEQF
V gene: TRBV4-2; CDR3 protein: ASSRAITDTQY
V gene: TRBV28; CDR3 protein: ASRGGLAKNIQY
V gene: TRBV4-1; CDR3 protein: ASSQEQTSGNYNEQF
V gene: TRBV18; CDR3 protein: ASSSVGSEQF
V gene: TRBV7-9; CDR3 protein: ASGAGAFYNEQF
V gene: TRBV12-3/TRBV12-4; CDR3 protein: ASSWRFDEAF
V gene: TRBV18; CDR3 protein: ASSPSYGRGPYGYT
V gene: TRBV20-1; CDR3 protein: SASGSSIEQF
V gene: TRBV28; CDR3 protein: ASRIFQGAGGYT
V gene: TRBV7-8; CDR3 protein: ASSLVSGGSRSAKAF
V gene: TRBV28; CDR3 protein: ASSLQSYRERKGGYYGYT
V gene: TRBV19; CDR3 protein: ASSMWGSGLNSPLH
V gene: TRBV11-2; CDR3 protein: ASSLVTVIPNEQF
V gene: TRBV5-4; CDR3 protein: ASSVAVGRDTDTQY
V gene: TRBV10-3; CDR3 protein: AIRLAGSTDTQY
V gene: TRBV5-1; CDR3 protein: ASSRSGSSYNEQF
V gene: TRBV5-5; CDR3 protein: ASRTGVLARTEAF